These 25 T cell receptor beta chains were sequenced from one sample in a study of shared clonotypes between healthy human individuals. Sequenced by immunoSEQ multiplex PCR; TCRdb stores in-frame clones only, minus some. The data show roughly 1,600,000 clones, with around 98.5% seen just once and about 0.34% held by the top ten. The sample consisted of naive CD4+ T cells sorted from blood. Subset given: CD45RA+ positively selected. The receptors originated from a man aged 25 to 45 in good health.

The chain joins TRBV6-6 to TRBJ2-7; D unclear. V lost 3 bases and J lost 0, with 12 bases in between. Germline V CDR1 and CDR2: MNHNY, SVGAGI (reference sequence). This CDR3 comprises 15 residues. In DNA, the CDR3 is TGTGCCAGCAGTTATGACCTAAAAAGCTCCTACGAGCAGTACTTC. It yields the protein CASSYDLKSSYEQYF.

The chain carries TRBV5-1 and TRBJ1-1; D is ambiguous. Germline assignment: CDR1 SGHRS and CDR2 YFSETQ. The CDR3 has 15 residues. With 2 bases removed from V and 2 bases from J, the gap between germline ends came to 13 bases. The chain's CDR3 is CASSFGVLGNTEAFF. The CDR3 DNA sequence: TGCGCCAGCAGCTTCGGGGTCCTCGGTAACACTGAAGCTTTCTTT.

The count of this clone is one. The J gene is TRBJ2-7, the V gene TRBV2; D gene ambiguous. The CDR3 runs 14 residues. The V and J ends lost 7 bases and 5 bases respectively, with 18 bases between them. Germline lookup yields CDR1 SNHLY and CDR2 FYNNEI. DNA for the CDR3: TGTGCCAGCACCAAAAATCTAGGTTCCCACGAGCAGTACTTC. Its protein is CASTKNLGSHEQYF.

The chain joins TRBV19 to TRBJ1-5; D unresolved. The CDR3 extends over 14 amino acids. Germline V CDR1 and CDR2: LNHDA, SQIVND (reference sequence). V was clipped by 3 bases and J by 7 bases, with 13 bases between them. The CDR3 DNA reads TGTGCCAGTAGTATCATTTCAGGAGGCCAGCCCCAGCATTTT. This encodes CASSIISGGQPQHF.

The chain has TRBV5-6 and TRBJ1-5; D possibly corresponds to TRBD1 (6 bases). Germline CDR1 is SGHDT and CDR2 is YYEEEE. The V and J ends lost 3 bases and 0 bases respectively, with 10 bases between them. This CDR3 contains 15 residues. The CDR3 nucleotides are TGTGCCAGCAGCTCAGGGGCCACTAGCAATCAGCCCCAGCATTTT. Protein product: CASSSGATSNQPQHF.

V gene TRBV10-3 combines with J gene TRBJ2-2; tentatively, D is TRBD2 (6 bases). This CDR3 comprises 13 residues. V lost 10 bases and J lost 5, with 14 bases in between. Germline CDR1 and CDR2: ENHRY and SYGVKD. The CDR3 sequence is CATGTGGTGELFF. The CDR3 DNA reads TGTGCCACTGGGACCGGGGGAACCGGGGAGCTGTTTTTT.

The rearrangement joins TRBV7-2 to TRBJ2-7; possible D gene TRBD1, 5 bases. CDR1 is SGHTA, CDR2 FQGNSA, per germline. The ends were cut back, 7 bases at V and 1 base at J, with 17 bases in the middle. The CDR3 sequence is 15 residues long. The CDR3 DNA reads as TGTGCCAGCATGGTGGGGTGGGCAGGGTCCTACGAGCAGTACTTC. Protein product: CASMVGWAGSYEQYF. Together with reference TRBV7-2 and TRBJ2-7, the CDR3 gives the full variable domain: GAGVSQSPSNKVTEKGKDVELRCDPISGHTALYWYRQSLGQGLEFLIYFQGNSAPDKSGLPSDRFSAERTGGSVSTLTIQRTQQEDSAVYLCASMVGWAGSYEQYFGPGTRLTVT.

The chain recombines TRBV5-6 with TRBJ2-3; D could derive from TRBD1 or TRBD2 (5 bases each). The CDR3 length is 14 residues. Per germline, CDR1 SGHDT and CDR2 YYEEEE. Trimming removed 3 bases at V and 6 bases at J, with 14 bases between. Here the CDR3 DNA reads TGTGCCAGCAGCTCCGGGACCTACACGGATACGCAGTATTTT. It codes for CASSSGTYTDTQYF.

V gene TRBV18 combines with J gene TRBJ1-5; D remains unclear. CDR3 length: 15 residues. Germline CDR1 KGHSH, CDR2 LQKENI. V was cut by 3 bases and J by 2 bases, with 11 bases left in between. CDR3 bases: TGTGCCAGCTCACCTGAGGTTTTTGGCAATCAGCCCCAGCATTTT. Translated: CASSPEVFGNQPQHF.

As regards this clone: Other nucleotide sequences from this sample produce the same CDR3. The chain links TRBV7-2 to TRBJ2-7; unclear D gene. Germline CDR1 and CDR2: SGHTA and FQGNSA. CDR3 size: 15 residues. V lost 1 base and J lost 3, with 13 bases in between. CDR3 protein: CASSLVGGLGYEQYF. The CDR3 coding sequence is TGTGCCAGCAGCTTAGTAGGTGGTTTGGGCTACGAGCAGTACTTC.

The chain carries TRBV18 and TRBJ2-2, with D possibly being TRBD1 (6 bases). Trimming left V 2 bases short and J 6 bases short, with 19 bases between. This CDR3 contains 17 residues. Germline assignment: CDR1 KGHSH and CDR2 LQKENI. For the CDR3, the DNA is TGTGCCAGCTCACCAGCGATACAGGGTATGGATCCCGGGGAGCTGTTTTTT. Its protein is CASSPAIQGMDPGELFF. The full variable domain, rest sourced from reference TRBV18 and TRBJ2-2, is NAGVMQNPRHLVRRRGQEARLRCSPMKGHSHVYWYRQLPEEGLKFMVYLQKENIIDESGMPKERFSAEFPKEGPSILRIQQVVRGDSAAYFCASSPAIQGMDPGELFFGEGSRLTVL.

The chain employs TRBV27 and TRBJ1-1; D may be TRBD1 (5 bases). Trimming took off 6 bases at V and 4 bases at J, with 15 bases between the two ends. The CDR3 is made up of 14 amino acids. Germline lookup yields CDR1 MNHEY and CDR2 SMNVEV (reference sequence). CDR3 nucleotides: TGTGCCAGCAGCCTTGACAGAAGGACCACTGAAGCTTTCTTT. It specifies CASSLDRRTTEAFF.

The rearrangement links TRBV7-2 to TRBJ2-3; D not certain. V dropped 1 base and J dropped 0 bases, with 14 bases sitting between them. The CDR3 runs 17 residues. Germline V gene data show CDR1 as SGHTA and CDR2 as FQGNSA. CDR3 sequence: CASSLVKGSTSTDTQYF. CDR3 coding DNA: TGTGCCAGCAGCTTAGTCAAGGGATCTACTAGCACAGATACGCAGTATTTT.

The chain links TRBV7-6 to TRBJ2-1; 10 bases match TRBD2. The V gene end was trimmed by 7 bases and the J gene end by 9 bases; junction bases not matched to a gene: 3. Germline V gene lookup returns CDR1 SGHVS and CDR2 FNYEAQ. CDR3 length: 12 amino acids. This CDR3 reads CASTSGSAEQFF. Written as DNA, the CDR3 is TGTGCCAGCACTAGCGGGAGTGCTGAGCAGTTCTTC.

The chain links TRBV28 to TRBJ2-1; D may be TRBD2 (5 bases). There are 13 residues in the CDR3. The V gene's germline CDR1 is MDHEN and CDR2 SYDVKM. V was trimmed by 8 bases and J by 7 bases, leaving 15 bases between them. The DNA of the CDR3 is TGTGCCAGCGGCTACTCCGGGGTAAATGAGCAGTTCTTC. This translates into CASGYSGVNEQFF.

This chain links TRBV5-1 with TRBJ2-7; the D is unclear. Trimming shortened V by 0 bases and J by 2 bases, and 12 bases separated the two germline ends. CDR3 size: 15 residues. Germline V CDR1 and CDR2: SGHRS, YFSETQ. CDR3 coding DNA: TGCGCCAGCAGCTTGGTGTCAGCTCAGACCTACGAGCAGTACTTC. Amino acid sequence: CASSLVSAQTYEQYF.

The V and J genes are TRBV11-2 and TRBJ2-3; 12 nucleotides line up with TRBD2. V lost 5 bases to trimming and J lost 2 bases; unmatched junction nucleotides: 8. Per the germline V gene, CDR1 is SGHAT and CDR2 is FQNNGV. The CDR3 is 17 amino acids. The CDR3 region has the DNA TGTGCCAGCAGCCGTTTCGGACTAGCGGGAACCACAGATACGCAGTATTTT. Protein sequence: CASSRFGLAGTTDTQYF.

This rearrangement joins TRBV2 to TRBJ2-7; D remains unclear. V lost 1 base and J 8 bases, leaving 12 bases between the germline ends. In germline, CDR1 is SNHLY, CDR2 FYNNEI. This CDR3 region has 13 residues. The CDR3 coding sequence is TGTGCCAGCAGTGAAGTAACCGAGAGTAAGCAGTACTTC. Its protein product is CASSEVTESKQYF.

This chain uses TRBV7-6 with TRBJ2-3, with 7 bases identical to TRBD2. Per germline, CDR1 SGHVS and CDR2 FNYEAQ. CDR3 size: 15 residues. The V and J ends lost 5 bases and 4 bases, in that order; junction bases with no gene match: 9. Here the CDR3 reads CASSPLGLDADTQYF. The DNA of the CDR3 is TGTGCCAGCAGCCCCCTCGGACTAGATGCAGATACGCAGTATTTT.

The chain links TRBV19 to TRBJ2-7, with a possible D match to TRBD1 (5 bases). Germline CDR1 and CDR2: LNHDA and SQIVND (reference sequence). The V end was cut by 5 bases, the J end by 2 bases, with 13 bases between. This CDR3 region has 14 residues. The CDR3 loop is CASSHDTGPYEQYF. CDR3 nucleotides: TGTGCCAGTAGTCACGATACAGGTCCCTACGAGCAGTACTTC.

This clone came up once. The CDR3 sequence: CASSFERELYNEQFF. DNA for the CDR3: TGCGCCAGCAGCTTCGAGCGGGAACTCTACAATGAGCAGTTCTTC. J is TRBJ2-1 and V is TRBV5-1; 7 bases map to TRBD2. V shed 2 bases, J shed 3 bases, and the junction held 5 bases outside the gene matches. CDR1 SGHRS and CDR2 YFSETQ come from the germline V gene. The CDR3 extends over 15 amino acids.

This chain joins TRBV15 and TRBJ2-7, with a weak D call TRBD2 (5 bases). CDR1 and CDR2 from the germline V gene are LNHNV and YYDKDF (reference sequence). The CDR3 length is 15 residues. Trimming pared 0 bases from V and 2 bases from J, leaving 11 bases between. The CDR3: CATSRERGLTYEQYF. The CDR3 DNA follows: TGTGCCACCAGCAGAGAACGCGGGTTAACCTACGAGCAGTACTTC.

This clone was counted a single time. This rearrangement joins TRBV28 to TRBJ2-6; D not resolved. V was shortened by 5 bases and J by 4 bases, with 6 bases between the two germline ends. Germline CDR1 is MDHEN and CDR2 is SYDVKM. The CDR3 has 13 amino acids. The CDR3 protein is CASSPFGANVLTF. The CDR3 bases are TGTGCCAGCAGTCCCTTCGGGGCCAACGTCCTGACTTTC.

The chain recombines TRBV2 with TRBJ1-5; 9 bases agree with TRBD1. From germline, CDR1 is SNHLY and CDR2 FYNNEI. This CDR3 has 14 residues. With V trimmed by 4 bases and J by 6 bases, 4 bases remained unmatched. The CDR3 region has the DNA TGTGCCAGCAGTGGAGGGACAGGGCGTCAGCCCCAGCATTTT. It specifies CASSGGTGRQPQHF.

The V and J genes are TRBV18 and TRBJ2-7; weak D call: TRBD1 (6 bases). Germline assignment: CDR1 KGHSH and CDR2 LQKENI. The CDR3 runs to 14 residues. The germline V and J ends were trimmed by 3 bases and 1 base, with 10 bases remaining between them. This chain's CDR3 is CASSPGDRSYEQYF. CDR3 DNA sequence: TGTGCCAGCTCACCGGGCGACAGGTCCTACGAGCAGTACTTC. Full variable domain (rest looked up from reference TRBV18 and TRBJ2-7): NAGVMQNPRHLVRRRGQEARLRCSPMKGHSHVYWYRQLPEEGLKFMVYLQKENIIDESGMPKERFSAEFPKEGPSILRIQQVVRGDSAAYFCASSPGDRSYEQYFGPGTRLTVT.